The source of this T cell receptor (beta chain) is a study of control samples from healthy donors and cancer patients. Only in-frame clones appear in the TCRdb table, and some are missing; sequencing was by immunoSEQ multiplex PCR. The sample shows roughly 370,000 clones, 80% to 95% of them seen only once. Source material: PBMCs. The receptor was isolated from a man in his forties with head and neck cancer.

CDR3 sequence (DNA): TGTGCCAGCAGCTTAGGCGAGGGGCTTCGCTACGAGCAGTACTTC. Protein product: CASSLGEGLRYEQYF. V usage is TRBV7-9 and J usage is TRBJ2-7; either TRBD1 or TRBD2 may fit D (5 bases each). Germline V gene data show CDR1 as SEHNR and CDR2 as FQNEAQ (reference sequence). Trimming stripped 1 base from V and 3 bases from J, with 13 bases between. CDR3 length equals 15 residues.